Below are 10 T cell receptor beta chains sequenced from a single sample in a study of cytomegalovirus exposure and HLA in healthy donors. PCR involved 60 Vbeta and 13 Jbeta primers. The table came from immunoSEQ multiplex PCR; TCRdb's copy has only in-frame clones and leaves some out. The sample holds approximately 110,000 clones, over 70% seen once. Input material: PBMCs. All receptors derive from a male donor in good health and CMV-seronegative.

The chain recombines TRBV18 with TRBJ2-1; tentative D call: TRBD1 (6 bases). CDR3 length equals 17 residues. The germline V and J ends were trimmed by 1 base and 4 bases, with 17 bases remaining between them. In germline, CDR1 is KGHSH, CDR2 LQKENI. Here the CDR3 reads CASSPQQGGNFYNEQFF. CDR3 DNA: TGTGCCAGCTCACCACAGCAAGGGGGTAATTTTTACAATGAGCAGTTCTTC.

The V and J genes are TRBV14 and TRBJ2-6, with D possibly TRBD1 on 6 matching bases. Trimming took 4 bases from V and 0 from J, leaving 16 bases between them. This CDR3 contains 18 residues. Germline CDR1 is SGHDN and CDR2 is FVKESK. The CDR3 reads CASSRDIRDNSGANVLTF. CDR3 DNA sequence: TGTGCCAGCAGCCGCGACATCAGGGACAACTCTGGGGCCAACGTCCTGACTTTC.

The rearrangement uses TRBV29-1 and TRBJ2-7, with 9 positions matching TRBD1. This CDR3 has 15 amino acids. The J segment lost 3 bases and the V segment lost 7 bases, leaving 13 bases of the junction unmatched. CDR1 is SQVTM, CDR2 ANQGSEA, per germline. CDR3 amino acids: CSDGKPGQGGYEQYF. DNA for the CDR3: TGCAGCGACGGAAAGCCGGGACAGGGAGGCTACGAGCAGTACTTC.

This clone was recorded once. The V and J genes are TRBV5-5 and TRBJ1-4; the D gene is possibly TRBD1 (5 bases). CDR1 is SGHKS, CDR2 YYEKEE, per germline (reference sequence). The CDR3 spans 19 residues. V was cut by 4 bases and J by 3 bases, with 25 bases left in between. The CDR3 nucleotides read TGTGCCAGCAGCACCTCGGGACTCATGCTAAGGGGACCTAATGAAAAACTGTTTTTT. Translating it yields CASSTSGLMLRGPNEKLFF.

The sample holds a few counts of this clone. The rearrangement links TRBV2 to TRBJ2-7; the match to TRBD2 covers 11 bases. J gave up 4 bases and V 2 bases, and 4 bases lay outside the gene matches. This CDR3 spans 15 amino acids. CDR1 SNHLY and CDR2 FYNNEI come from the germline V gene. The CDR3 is CASSERGLAVYEQYF. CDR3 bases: TGTGCCAGCAGTGAACGGGGACTAGCGGTATACGAGCAGTACTTC.

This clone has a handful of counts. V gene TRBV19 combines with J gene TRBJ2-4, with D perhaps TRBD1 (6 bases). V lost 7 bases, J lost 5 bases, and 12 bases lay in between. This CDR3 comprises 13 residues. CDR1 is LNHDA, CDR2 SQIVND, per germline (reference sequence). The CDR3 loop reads CASKGGMENIQYF. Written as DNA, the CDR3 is TGTGCCAGTAAAGGGGGAATGGAAAACATTCAGTACTTC. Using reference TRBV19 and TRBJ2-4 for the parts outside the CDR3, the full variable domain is DGGITQSPKYLFRKEGQNVTLSCEQNLNHDAMYWYRQDPGQGLRLIYYSQIVNDFQKGDIAEGYSVSREKKESFPLTVTSAQKNPTAFYLCASKGGMENIQYFGAGTRLSVL.

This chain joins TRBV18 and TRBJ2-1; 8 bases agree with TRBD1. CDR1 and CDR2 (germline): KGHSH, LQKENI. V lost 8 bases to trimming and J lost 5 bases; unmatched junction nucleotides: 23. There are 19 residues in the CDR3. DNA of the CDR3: TGTGCCAGCCCCTTGCGGCGACAGGGGCCTACCCAGCGCGACAATGAGCAGTTCTTC. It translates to CASPLRRQGPTQRDNEQFF.

CDR3 sequence: CASSWGGDGYYEQYF. CDR3 bases: TGTGCCAGCAGTTGGGGGGGGGACGGATATTACGAGCAGTACTTC. The genes are TRBV6-5 and TRBJ2-7, with 7 bases aligning to TRBD2. The V gene end was trimmed by 4 bases and the J gene end by 4 bases; junction bases not matched to a gene: 10. CDR1 and CDR2 (germline): MNHEY, SVGAGI. CDR3 length: 15 residues.

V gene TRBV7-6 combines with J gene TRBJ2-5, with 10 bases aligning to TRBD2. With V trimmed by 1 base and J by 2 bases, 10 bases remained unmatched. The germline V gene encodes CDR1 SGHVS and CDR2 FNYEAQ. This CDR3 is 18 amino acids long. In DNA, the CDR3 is TGTGCCAGCAGCTTAGAACGCCGAGGAGCGGGAGGGCAAGAGACCCAGTACTTC. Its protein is CASSLERRGAGGQETQYF. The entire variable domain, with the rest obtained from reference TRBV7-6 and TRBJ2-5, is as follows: GAGVSQSPRYKVTKRGQDVALRCDPISGHVSLYWYRQALGQGPEFLTYFNYEAQQDKSGLPNDRFSAERPEGSISTLTIQRTEQRDSAMYRCASSLERRGAGGQETQYFGPGTRLLVL.

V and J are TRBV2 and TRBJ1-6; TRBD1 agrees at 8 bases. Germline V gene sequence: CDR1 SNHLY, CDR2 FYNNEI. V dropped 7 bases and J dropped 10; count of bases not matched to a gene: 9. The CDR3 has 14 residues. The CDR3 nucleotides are TGTGCCAGCACCGACGGGACAGGCGGCTCACCCCTCCACTTT. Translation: CASTDGTGGSPLHF.